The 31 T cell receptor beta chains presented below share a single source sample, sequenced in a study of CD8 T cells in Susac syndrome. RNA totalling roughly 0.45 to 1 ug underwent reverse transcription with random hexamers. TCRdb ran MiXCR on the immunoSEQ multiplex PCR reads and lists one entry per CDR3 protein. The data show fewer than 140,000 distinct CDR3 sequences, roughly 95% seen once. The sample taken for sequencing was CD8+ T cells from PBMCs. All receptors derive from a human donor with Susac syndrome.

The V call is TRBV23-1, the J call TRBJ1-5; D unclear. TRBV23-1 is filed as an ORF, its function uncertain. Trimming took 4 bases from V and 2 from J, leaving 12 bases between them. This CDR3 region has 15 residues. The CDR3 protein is CASSLGGVRNQPQHF. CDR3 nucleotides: TGCGCCAGCAGTCTGGGCGGGGTACGCAATCAGCCCCAGCATTTT.

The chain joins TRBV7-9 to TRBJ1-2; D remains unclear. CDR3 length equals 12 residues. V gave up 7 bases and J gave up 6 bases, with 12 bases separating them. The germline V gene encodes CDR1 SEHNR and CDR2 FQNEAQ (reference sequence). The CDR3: CASTPSLDGYTF. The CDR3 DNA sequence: TGTGCCAGCACCCCCTCCTTGGATGGCTACACCTTC.

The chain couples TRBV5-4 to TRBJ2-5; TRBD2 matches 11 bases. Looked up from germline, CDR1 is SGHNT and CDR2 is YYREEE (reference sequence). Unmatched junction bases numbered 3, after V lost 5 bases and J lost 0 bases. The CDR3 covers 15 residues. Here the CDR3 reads CASRTLAGDQETQYF. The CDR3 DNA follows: TGTGCCAGCAGGACACTAGCGGGGGACCAAGAGACCCAGTACTTC.

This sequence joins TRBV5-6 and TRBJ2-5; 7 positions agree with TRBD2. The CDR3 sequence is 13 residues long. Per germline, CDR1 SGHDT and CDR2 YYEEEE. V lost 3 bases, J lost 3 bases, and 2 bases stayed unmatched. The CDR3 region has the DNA TGTGCCAGCAGCTGGGGGGGAGAAGAGACCCAGTACTTC. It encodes CASSWGGEETQYF.

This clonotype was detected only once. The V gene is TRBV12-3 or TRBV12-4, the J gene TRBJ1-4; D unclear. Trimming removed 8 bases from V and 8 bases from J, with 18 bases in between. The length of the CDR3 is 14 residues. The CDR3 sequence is CASSWGAGGEKLFF. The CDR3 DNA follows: TGTGCCAGCTCTTGGGGTGCAGGAGGGGAAAAACTGTTTTTT.

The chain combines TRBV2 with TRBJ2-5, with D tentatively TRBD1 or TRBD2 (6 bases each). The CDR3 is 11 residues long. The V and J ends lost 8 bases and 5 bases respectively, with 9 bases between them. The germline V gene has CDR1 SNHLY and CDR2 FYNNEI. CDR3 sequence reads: CASRGGETQYF. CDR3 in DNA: TGTGCCAGCCGAGGGGGGGAGACCCAGTACTTC. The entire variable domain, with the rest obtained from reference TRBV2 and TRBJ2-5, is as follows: EPEVTQTPSHQVTQMGQEVILRCVPISNHLYFYWYRQILGQKVEFLVSFYNNEISEKSEIFDDQFSVERPDGSNFTLKIRSTKLEDSAMYFCASRGGETQYFGPGTRLLVL.

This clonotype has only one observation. The CDR3 spells CSARDDYYNEQFF. The CDR3 nucleotides read TGCAGTGCTAGAGATGACTATTACAATGAGCAGTTCTTC. The V call is TRBV20-1, the J call TRBJ2-1; D perhaps matches TRBD2 (5 bases). Germline V lookup: CDR1 DFQATT, CDR2 SNEGSKA (reference sequence). V dropped 0 bases and J dropped 4 bases, with 7 bases sitting between them. This CDR3 is 13 amino acids long.

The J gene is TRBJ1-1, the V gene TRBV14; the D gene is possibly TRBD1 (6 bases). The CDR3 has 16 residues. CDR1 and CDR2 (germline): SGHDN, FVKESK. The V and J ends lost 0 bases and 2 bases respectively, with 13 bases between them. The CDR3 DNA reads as TGTGCCAGCAGCCAAGATCTGGACAGCCCCAACACTGAAGCTTTCTTT. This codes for CASSQDLDSPNTEAFF.

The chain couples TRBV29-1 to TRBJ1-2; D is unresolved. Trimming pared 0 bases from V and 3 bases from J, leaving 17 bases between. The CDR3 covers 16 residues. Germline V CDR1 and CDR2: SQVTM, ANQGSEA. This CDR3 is CSVEEGIGGNHYGYTF. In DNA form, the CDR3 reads TGCAGCGTTGAAGAAGGCATAGGCGGAAATCACTATGGCTACACCTTC.

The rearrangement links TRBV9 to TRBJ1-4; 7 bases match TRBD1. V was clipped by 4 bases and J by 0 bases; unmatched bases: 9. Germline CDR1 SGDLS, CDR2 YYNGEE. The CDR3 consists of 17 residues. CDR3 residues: CASSRQGRVATNEKLFF. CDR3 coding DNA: TGTGCCAGCAGCCGACAGGGAAGAGTTGCAACTAATGAAAAACTGTTTTTT.

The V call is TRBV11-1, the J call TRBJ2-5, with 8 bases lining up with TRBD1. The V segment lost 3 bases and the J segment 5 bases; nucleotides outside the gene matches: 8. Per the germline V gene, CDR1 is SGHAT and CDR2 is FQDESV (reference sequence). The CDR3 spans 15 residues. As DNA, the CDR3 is TGTGCCAGCAGCTTCTTCCAGGGGGCCGGGGAGACCCAGTACTTC. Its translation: CASSFFQGAGETQYF.

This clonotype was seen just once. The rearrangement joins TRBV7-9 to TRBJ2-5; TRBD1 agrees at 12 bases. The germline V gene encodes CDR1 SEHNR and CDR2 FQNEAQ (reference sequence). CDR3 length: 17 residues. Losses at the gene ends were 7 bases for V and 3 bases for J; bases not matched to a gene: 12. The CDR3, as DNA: TGTGCCAGCATTCCAGGGACAGGGGGCAAGGGGAAAGAGACCCAGTACTTC. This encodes CASIPGTGGKGKETQYF. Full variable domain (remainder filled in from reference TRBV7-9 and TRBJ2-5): DTGVSQNPRHKITKRGQNVTFRCDPISEHNRLYWYRQTLGQGPEFLTYFQNEAQLEKSRLLSDRFSAERPKGSFSTLEIQRTEQGDSAMYLCASIPGTGGKGKETQYFGPGTRLLVL.

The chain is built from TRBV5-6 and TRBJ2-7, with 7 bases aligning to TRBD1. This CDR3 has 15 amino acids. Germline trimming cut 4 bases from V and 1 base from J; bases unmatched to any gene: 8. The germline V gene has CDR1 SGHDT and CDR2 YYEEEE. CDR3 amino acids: CASSKDRNPSYEQYF. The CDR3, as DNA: TGTGCCAGCAGCAAGGACAGGAACCCTTCCTACGAGCAGTACTTC.

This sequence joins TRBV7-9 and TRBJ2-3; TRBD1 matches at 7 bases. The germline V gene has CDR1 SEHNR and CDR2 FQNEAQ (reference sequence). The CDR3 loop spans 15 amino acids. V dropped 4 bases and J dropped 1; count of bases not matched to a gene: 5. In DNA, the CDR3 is TGTGCCAGCAGCTCCCGGGACAGACGCACAGATACGCAGTATTTT. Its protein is CASSSRDRRTDTQYF.

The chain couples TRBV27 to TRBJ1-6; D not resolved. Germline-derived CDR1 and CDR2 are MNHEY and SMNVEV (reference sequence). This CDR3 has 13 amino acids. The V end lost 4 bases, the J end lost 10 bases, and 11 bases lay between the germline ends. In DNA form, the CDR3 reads TGTGCCAGCAGTTGGGGTCGGAGCTCACCCCTCCACTTT. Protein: CASSWGRSSPLHF.

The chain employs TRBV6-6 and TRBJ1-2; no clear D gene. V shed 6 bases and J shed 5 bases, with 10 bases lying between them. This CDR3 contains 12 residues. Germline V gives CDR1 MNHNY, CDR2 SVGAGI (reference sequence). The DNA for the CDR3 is TGTGCCAGCAGAACCGGACCGTATGGCTACACCTTC. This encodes CASRTGPYGYTF.

Here the CDR3 reads CASSSRGFGELFF. The CDR3 DNA sequence: TGTGCCAGCAGCTCCCGAGGGTTCGGGGAGCTGTTTTTT. This rearrangement joins TRBV5-4 to TRBJ2-2; D may be TRBD2 (5 bases). Trimming took off 3 bases at V and 7 bases at J, with 10 bases between the two ends. The CDR3 has 13 residues. Germline V gene sequence: CDR1 SGHNT, CDR2 YYREEE (reference sequence).

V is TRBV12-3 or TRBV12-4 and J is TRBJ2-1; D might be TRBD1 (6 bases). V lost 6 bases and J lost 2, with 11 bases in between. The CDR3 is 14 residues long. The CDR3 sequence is CASRPTGAYNEQFF. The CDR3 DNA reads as TGTGCCAGCAGACCGACAGGCGCCTACAATGAGCAGTTCTTC.

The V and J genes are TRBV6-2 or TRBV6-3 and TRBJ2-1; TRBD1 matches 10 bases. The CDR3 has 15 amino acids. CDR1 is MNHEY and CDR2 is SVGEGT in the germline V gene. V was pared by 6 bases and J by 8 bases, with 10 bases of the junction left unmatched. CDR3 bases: TGTGCCAGCAGCCCGACAGGGGGCCTTTCTTATGAGCAGTTCTTC. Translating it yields CASSPTGGLSYEQFF.

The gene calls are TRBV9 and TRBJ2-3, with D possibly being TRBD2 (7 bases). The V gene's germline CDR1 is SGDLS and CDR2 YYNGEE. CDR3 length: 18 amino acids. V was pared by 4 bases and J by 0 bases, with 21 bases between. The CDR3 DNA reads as TGTGCCAGCAGCTCCTCGGCGGGGGCACAGTATAGCACAGATACGCAGTATTTT. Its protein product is CASSSSAGAQYSTDTQYF. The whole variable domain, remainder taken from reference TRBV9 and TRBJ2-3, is DSGVTQTPKHLITATGQRVTLRCSPRSGDLSVYWYQQSLDQGLQFLIQYYNGEERAKGNILERFSAQQFPDLHSELNLSSLELGDSALYFCASSSSAGAQYSTDTQYFGPGTRLTVL.

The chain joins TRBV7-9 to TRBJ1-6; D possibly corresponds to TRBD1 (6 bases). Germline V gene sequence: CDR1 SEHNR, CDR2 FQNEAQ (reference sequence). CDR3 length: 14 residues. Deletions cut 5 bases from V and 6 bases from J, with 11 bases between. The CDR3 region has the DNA TGTGCCAGCAGCATGGCAGGGGTTAATTCACCCCTCCACTTT. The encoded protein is CASSMAGVNSPLHF.

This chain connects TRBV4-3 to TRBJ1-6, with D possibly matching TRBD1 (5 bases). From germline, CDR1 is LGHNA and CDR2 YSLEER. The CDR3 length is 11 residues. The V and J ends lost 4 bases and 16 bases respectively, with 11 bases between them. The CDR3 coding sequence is TGCGCCAGCAGCCGGGGGAGCCGACTCCACTTT. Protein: CASSRGSRLHF.

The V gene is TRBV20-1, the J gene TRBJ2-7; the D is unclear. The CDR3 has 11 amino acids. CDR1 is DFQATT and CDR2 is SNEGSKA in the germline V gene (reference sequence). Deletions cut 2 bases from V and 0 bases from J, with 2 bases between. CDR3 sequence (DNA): TGCAGTGCTAGAAGCTCCTACGAGCAGTACTTC. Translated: CSARSSYEQYF.

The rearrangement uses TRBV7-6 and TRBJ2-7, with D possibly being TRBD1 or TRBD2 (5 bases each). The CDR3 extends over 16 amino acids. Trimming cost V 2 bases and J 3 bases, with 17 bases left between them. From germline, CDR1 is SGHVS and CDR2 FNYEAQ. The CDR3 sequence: CASSLRQRPDNYEQYF. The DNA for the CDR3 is TGTGCCAGCAGCTTACGACAGCGGCCAGACAACTACGAGCAGTACTTC.

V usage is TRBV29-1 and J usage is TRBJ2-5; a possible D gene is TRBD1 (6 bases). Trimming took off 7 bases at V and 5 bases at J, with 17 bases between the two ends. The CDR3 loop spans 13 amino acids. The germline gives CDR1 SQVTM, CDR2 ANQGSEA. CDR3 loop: CSALKQGSETQYF. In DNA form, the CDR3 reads TGCAGCGCCCTAAAACAGGGATCGGAGACCCAGTACTTC.

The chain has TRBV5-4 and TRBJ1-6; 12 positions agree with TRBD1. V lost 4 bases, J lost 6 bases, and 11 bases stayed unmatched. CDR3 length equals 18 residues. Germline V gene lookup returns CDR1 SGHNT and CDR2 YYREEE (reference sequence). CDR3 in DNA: TGTGCCAGCAGCCGACCCGGGACAGGGGGCCGGGGTAATTCACCCCTCCACTTT. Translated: CASSRPGTGGRGNSPLHF.

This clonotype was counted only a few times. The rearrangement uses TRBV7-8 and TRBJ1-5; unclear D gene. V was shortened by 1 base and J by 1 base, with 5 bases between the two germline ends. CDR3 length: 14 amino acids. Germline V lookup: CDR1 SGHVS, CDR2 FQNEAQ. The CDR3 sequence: CASSLGLSNQPQHF. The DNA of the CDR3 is TGTGCCAGCAGCTTAGGTTTGAGCAATCAGCCCCAGCATTTT.

For the CDR3, the DNA is TGCAGTGCTGAGGGGAACAGGGAAGGGTTCGCAGATACGCAGTATTTT. It yields the protein CSAEGNREGFADTQYF. The chain is built from TRBV20-1 and TRBJ2-3, with D tentatively TRBD1 (6 bases). Germline V gene sequence: CDR1 DFQATT, CDR2 SNEGSKA (reference sequence). CDR3 length: 16 residues. Trimming shortened V by 5 bases and J by 4 bases, and 22 bases separated the two germline ends.

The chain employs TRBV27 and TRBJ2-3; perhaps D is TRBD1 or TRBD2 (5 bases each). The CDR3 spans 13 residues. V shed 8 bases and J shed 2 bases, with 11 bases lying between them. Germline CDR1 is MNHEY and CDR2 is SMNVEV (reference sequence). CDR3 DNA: TGTGCCAGCCGGGACGGACCCACAGATACGCAGTATTTT. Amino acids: CASRDGPTDTQYF.

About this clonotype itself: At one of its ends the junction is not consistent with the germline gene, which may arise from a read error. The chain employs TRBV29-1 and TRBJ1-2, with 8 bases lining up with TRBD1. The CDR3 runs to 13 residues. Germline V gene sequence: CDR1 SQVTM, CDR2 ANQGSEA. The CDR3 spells CSVEGGTGYGYTF. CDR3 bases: TGCAGCGTTGAAGGTGGGACAGGATATGGCTACACTTTC.

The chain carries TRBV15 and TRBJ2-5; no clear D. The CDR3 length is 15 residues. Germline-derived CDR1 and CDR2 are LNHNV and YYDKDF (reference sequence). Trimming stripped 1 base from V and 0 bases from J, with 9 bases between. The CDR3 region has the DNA TGTGCCACCAGCAGAGGGATGGGGAACCAAGAGACCCAGTACTTC. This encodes CATSRGMGNQETQYF.